A single sample gave rise to the 22 T cell receptor beta chains below, sequenced in a study of regulatory T cells in long-lasting Graves disease. Noted time point: newly diagnosed GD, antithyroid drugs for less than 3 months. The TCR library was made from RNA that had been extracted from PBMCs in TRIzol. Through Arm-PCR of CDR3 regions and iRepertoire HTBI primers, TCR beta libraries were built. TCRdb recomputed calls from the multiplex PCR reads with MiXCR, one row per CDR3 protein. Of roughly 610,000 distinct CDR3 sequences in the sample, 15% to 20% were seen once. The same data also went into a second study, on T cells in Graves' hyperthyroidism and ophthalmopathy.

This specimen consisted of peripheral blood mononuclear cells (PBMCs), obtained at new diagnosis, from a patient treated with antithyroid drugs. All receptors derive from a man younger than 35 with Graves disease.

The sample holds a few counts of this clonotype. V usage is TRBV7-2 and J usage is TRBJ1-3, with 7 bases that match TRBD1. Germline V gene data show CDR1 as SGHTA and CDR2 as FQGNSA. With V trimmed by 4 bases and J by 4 bases, 1 base remained unmatched. The CDR3 has 13 amino acids. For the CDR3, the DNA is TGTGCCAGCAGCTCGGGACAGGGAAACACCATATATTTT. It encodes CASSSGQGNTIYF.

The chain joins TRBV4-2 to TRBJ2-7, with D perhaps given as TRBD1 or TRBD2 (6 bases each). The CDR3 totals 16 residues. Trimming took off 1 base at V and 2 bases at J, with 15 bases between the two ends. CDR1 and CDR2 from the germline V gene are LGHNA and YNFKEQ. CDR3 bases: TGTGCCAGCAGCCAAGGGGTAAGGGGGAGGCCCTACGAGCAGTACTTC. Translating it yields CASSQGVRGRPYEQYF.

This clonotype was detected ten times or more. V gene TRBV18 combines with J gene TRBJ1-4; no definite D call. The CDR3 extends over 13 amino acids. The V end lost 6 bases, the J end lost 5 bases, and 10 bases lay between the germline ends. Germline lookup yields CDR1 KGHSH and CDR2 LQKENI. The CDR3 is CASSPAGNEKLFF. Written as DNA, the CDR3 is TGTGCCAGCTCTCCCGCGGGAAATGAAAAACTGTTTTTT.

The chain joins TRBV7-9 to TRBJ2-4, with 11 bases identical to TRBD2. With 6 bases clipped from V and 1 base from J, the junction kept 8 bases outside the gene matches. The CDR3 length is 17 residues. CDR1 and CDR2 from the germline V gene are SEHNR and FQNEAQ (reference sequence). For the CDR3, the DNA is TGTGCCAGCAGACCAGAGGGACTAGCGGATGCCAAAAACATTCAGTACTTC. Its protein product is CASRPEGLADAKNIQYF.

As to this clonotype: A read error may produce the germline difference seen at one junction end. The CDR3 spells CASSYSSGGFPDTQCF. Here the CDR3 DNA reads TGTGCCAGCAGTTACTCTTCCGGCGGATTCCCAGATACGCAGTGTTTT. The chain combines TRBV6-2 or TRBV6-3 with TRBJ2-3; no clear D. There are 16 residues in the CDR3. CDR1 is MNHEY and CDR2 is SVGEGT in the germline V gene.

There are many counts of this clonotype. V usage is TRBV30 and J usage is TRBJ2-3; D is unclear. With 1 base removed from V and 4 bases from J, the gap between germline ends came to 9 bases. Germline V gives CDR1 GTSNPN, CDR2 SVGIG (reference sequence). The CDR3 runs to 13 residues. The CDR3 DNA sequence: TGTGCCTGGAGTGCAGGTGGCCCAGATACGCAGTATTTT. It specifies CAWSAGGPDTQYF.

This clonotype has ten or more counts. This chain links TRBV11-3 with TRBJ2-5, with TRBD1 matching 8 bases. The CDR3 consists of 16 residues. Germline CDR1 and CDR2: SGHNT and YENEEA. J gave up 3 bases and V 1 base, and 7 bases lay outside the gene matches. Here the CDR3 reads CASSLVVRGREETQYF. The CDR3 DNA sequence: TGTGCCAGCAGCTTAGTCGTCAGGGGGCGAGAAGAGACCCAGTACTTC. Supplemented by reference TRBV11-3 and TRBJ2-5, the full variable domain reads EAGVVQSPRYKIIEKKQPVAFWCNPISGHNTLYWYLQNLGQGPELLIRYENEEAVDDSQLPKDRFSAERLKGVDSTLKIQPAELGDSAVYLCASSLVVRGREETQYFGPGTRLLVL.

This clonotype was found many times. This chain uses TRBV2 with TRBJ2-7, with a tentative D call TRBD2 (6 bases). The CDR3 is 16 amino acids. Germline CDR1 is SNHLY and CDR2 is FYNNEI. Trimming shortened V by 1 base and J by 0 bases, and 13 bases separated the two germline ends. Here the CDR3 reads CASSEGVGGSSYEQYF. Here the CDR3 DNA reads TGTGCCAGCAGTGAAGGTGTCGGGGGAAGCTCCTACGAGCAGTACTTC.

This clonotype was found many times. CDR3 bases: TGTGCCAGCAGTTCCCTCGGACAGGGGAACTACGAGCAGTACTTC. Translated: CASSSLGQGNYEQYF. The chain carries TRBV12-3 or TRBV12-4 and TRBJ2-7, with 9 nucleotides matching TRBD1. Trimming cost V 4 bases and J 3 bases; bases outside gene matches: 7. This CDR3 spans 15 amino acids.

In regard to this clonotype: This may stem from a read error, because a much larger clone lies one nucleotide away. The chain recombines TRBV28 with TRBJ2-7, with D possibly matching TRBD2 (5 bases). Trimming removed 8 bases from V and 2 bases from J, with 13 bases in between. CDR3 length: 13 amino acids. Germline CDR1 and CDR2: MDHEN and SYDVKM. The CDR3 sequence is CASDTNGAYEQYF. The CDR3 bases are TGTGCCAGCGACACTAACGGGGCCTACGAGCAGTACTTC.

There are a few counts of this clonotype. The CDR3 loop reads CASSEFGGVHYGYTF. DNA for the CDR3: TGTGCCAGCAGTGAATTCGGCGGGGTGCACTATGGCTACACCTTC. This sequence joins TRBV25-1 and TRBJ1-2; D is unclear. V lost 1 base, J lost 3 bases, and 12 bases lay in between. The CDR3 has 15 amino acids. Looked up from germline, CDR1 is MGHDK and CDR2 is SYGVNS.

This clonotype was recorded at least ten times. In nucleotides, the CDR3 is TGTGCCAGCAGCTTAGATGGTTTTGGCGAGCAGTACTTC. This encodes CASSLDGFGEQYF. The V and J genes are TRBV7-9 and TRBJ2-7; D not resolved. This CDR3 is 13 amino acids long. Trimming removed 1 base at V and 6 bases at J, with 10 bases between. Germline V gene sequence: CDR1 SEHNR, CDR2 FQNEAQ (reference sequence).

This rearrangement joins TRBV30 to TRBJ2-1; TRBD1 is a possible D gene (5 bases). The CDR3 runs to 14 residues. Germline V lookup: CDR1 GTSNPN, CDR2 SVGIG (reference sequence). Trimming stripped 3 bases from V and 2 bases from J, with 11 bases between. CDR3 DNA: TGTGCCTGGAGAAGGGGCGGTACCTACAATGAGCAGTTCTTC. Translated: CAWRRGGTYNEQFF.

This clonotype was observed a few times. The chain joins TRBV7-8 to TRBJ2-2; 8 bases map to TRBD2. The V and J ends lost 11 bases and 6 bases, in that order; junction bases with no gene match: 14. The CDR3 totals 15 residues. From germline, CDR1 is SGHVS and CDR2 FQNEAQ. The CDR3 is CAGGGGHSRAGELFF. The CDR3 DNA sequence: TGTGCCGGGGGCGGGGGGCACAGCCGGGCCGGGGAGCTGTTTTTT.

This chain connects TRBV20-1 to TRBJ2-1; 8 nucleotides match TRBD2. Trimming took 7 bases from V and 4 from J; bases not matched to a gene: 6. The CDR3 totals 13 residues. From germline, CDR1 is DFQATT and CDR2 SNEGSKA (reference sequence). CDR3 amino acids: CSGYTSGYNEQFF. DNA for the CDR3: TGCAGTGGTTACACTAGCGGTTACAATGAGCAGTTCTTC.

This clonotype has only a few counts. The rearrangement links TRBV20-1 to TRBJ2-7, with D possibly being TRBD1 or TRBD2 (5 bases each). Trimming cost V 4 bases and J 0 bases, with 16 bases left between them. The CDR3 covers 15 residues. Germline V gene data show CDR1 as DFQATT and CDR2 as SNEGSKA (reference sequence). CDR3 amino acids: CSATSRDLISYEQYF. The CDR3 region has the DNA TGCAGTGCTACCTCCCGGGACCTTATCTCCTACGAGCAGTACTTC.

This clonotype was recorded a few times. Written as DNA, the CDR3 is TGTGCCAGCAGCCAGAGACCTCCGGGACTAGCGGGAGGGCCGTCCTACGAGCAGTACTTC. It encodes CASSQRPPGLAGGPSYEQYF. The chain has TRBV3-1 and TRBJ2-7; 16 bases line up with TRBD2. The J segment lost 1 base and the V segment lost 3 bases, leaving 12 bases of the junction unmatched. Germline V gene data show CDR1 as LGHDT and CDR2 as YNNKEL (reference sequence). The CDR3 sequence is 20 residues long.

The sample holds many counts of this clonotype. The J gene is TRBJ2-7, the V gene TRBV28, with 8 positions matching TRBD1. There are 12 residues in the CDR3. Per the germline V gene, CDR1 is MDHEN and CDR2 is SYDVKM. V trimming: 3 bases; J trimming: 7 bases; junction bases outside the gene matches: 2. The CDR3 spells CASSFGTGEQYF. The CDR3 DNA is TGTGCCAGCAGTTTCGGGACAGGTGAGCAGTACTTC. Full variable domain (remainder filled in from reference TRBV28 and TRBJ2-7): DVKVTQSSRYLVKRTGEKVFLECVQDMDHENMFWYRQDPGLGLRLIYFSYDVKMKEKGDIPEGYSVSREKKERFSLILESASTNQTSMYLCASSFGTGEQYFGPGTRLTVT.

The chain links TRBV6-2 or TRBV6-3 to TRBJ2-2, with TRBD1 as a possible D gene (6 bases). Trimming took 6 bases from V and 7 from J, leaving 15 bases between them. CDR3 length: 14 amino acids. Germline loops: CDR1 MNHEY, CDR2 SVGEGT. The CDR3 loop reads CASRKLQGNGELFF. CDR3 coding DNA: TGTGCCAGCAGGAAGTTACAGGGTAACGGGGAGCTGTTTTTT.

This clonotype was picked up many times. J is TRBJ2-1 and V is TRBV6-4; D is uncertain. Germline V lookup: CDR1 MRHNA, CDR2 SNTAGT. CDR3 length: 13 amino acids. V lost 6 bases to trimming and J lost 7 bases, with 13 bases between them. CDR3 in DNA: TGTGCCAGCAGCCCTACCACCCCGAATGAGCAGTTCTTC. This codes for CASSPTTPNEQFF.

The chain employs TRBV20-1 and TRBJ1-1; D remains unclear. Germline assignment: CDR1 DFQATT and CDR2 SNEGSKA (reference sequence). CDR3 length equals 14 residues. V lost 0 bases and J lost 1, with 9 bases in between. The CDR3 loop reads CSARDPGKNTEAFF. CDR3 bases: TGCAGTGCTAGAGACCCGGGTAAGAACACTGAAGCTTTCTTT.

This clonotype was seen repeatedly, ten times or more. V usage is TRBV2 and J usage is TRBJ1-5, with unresolved D. V was trimmed by 3 bases and J by 5 bases, leaving 8 bases between them. The CDR3 totals 13 residues. Germline V gene data show CDR1 as SNHLY and CDR2 as FYNNEI. The CDR3 sequence is CASSDHKHQPQHF. DNA of the CDR3: TGTGCCAGCAGTGATCACAAACATCAGCCCCAGCATTTT.